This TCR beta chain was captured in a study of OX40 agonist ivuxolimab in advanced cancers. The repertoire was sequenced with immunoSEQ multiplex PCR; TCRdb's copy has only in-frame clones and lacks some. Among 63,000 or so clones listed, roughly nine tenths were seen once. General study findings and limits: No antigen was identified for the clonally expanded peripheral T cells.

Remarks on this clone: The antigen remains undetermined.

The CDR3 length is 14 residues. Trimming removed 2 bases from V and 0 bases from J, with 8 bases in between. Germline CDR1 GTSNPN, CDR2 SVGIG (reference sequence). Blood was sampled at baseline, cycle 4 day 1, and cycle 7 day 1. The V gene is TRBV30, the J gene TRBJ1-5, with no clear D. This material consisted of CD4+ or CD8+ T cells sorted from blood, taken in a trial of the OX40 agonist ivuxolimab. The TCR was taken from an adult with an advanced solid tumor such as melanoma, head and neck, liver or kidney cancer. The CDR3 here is CAWSPKYSNQPQHF. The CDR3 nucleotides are TGTGCCTGGAGTCCCAAGTATAGCAATCAGCCCCAGCATTTT.